This record concerns one TCR beta chain sequence. Its antigen is as yet unknown. Some clones are missing from TCRdb's copy, which holds only in-frame ones; the method was immunoSEQ multiplex PCR. The sample holds 300,000 to 400,000 clones, about 85% seen once. This entry belongs to a study of Ad26.COV2.S vaccination and SARS-CoV-2 variants. Study-level findings and limits: The study found similar non-spike TCR breadth in vaccine and placebo recipients.

This CDR3 contains 13 residues. V gave up 6 bases and J gave up 10 bases; unmatched junction bases: 10. Germline V gene sequence: CDR1 SNHLY, CDR2 FYNNEI. Treatment indicated: roughly 20 received Ad26.COV2.S at low or high dose, single or two shots; a few received placebo; per-sample allocation not given. Day 63 after the first vaccine or placebo injection was the time point for sampling. Vaccine was an Ad26 vector expressing Wuhan-strain SARS-CoV-2 spike. The sequence was collected from a person aged 18 to 59 who received the Ad26.COV2.S COVID-19 vaccine or a placebo. Specimen: peripheral blood, collected in a trial of Ad26.COV2.S vaccine versus placebo. The chain recombines TRBV2 with TRBJ2-3, with 7 bases aligning to TRBD2. The CDR3 region has the DNA TGTGCCAGCAGCGGGGGGACCACTCAGGCGCAGTATTTT. Translation: CASSGGTTQAQYF. Full variable domain (rest looked up from reference TRBV2 and TRBJ2-3): EPEVTQTPSHQVTQMGQEVILRCVPISNHLYFYWYRQILGQKVEFLVSFYNNEISEKSEIFDDQFSVERPDGSNFTLKIRSTKLEDSAMYFCASSGGTTQAQYFGPGTRLTVL.